These 23 T cell receptor beta chains were all obtained from the same sample, sequenced in a study of spatial heterogeneity in lung cancer. Described time point: sample taken at primary tumor resection. Whole RNA came from tumor, nontumor lung or frozen PBMC and was sequenced without being sorted. TCRdb analysed the 5' RACE reads with MiXCR anew, one entry per CDR3 protein. The repertoire has approximately 9,000 distinct CDR3 sequences, around 4.6% of them found once; the top ten carry around 29%. Sequenced material: PBMCs, taken at surgery. These receptors were taken from a male donor with early-stage non-small cell lung cancer.

This clonotype was observed a few times. In a library made to pick up alpha chains, this beta chain is a stray read with a size that means little. The chain has TRBV27 and TRBJ2-7, with 7 bases fitting TRBD1. Losses at the gene ends were 2 bases for V and 4 bases for J; bases not matched to a gene: 5. There are 14 residues in the CDR3. Germline CDR1 MNHEY, CDR2 SMNVEV (reference sequence). CDR3 bases: TGTGCCAGCAGTTTAAAACCAGGGGGATACGAGCAGTACTTC. Translation gives CASSLKPGGYEQYF.

This clonotype was seen ten or more times. The library was built for alpha chains, so this beta chain is an off-target read and its size means little. The genes are TRBV12-3 or TRBV12-4 and TRBJ2-1; 7 nucleotides align to TRBD2. The CDR3 covers 14 residues. The V segment lost 6 bases and the J segment 12 bases; nucleotides outside the gene matches: 14. CDR3 coding DNA: TGTGCCAGCAGCCTAAAGCAGACTAGCTCCGTGCAGTTCTTC. It yields the protein CASSLKQTSSVQFF.

Note on this clonotype: This beta chain is an unintended read in a library built for alpha chains; its size means little. The V and J genes are TRBV7-2 and TRBJ2-7, with D perhaps given as TRBD1 or TRBD2 (6 bases each). The V end lost 3 bases, the J end lost 2 bases, and 11 bases lay between the germline ends. Germline-derived CDR1 and CDR2 are SGHTA and FQGNSA. This CDR3 spans 14 amino acids. Here the CDR3 DNA reads TGTGCCAGCAGCTTTAGGAGGGGGGCCTACGAGCAGTACTTC. Translated, it gives CASSFRRGAYEQYF.

By sample fraction, this clonotype is medium-sized (0.01 to 0.1%). The library was built for alpha chains, so this beta chain is an off-target read and its size means little. This chain links TRBV27 with TRBJ2-7; 9 nucleotides agree with TRBD1. The CDR3 sequence is 15 residues long. V trimming: 6 bases; J trimming: 0 bases; junction bases outside the gene matches: 6. Per germline, CDR1 MNHEY and CDR2 SMNVEV (reference sequence). The CDR3 is CASRRQGVSSYEQYF. Here the CDR3 DNA reads TGTGCCAGCAGGAGACAGGGGGTTAGCTCCTACGAGCAGTACTTC.

This clonotype is medium-sized (0.01 to 0.1%) by share. Since it is a stray read in a library aimed at alpha chains, this beta chain has a size that is not meaningful. V is TRBV6-5 and J is TRBJ2-3; D is unresolved. V was shortened by 2 bases and J by 4 bases, with 1 base between the two germline ends. This CDR3 spans 11 amino acids. CDR1 is MNHEY, CDR2 SVGAGI, per germline. CDR3: CASSYADTQYF. CDR3 sequence (DNA): TGTGCCAGCAGTTACGCAGATACGCAGTATTTT.

In its sample, this clonotype was seen a few times. This beta chain is an unintended read in a library built for alpha chains; its size means little. The genes are TRBV12-3 or TRBV12-4 and TRBJ2-1, with D hard to call. This CDR3 has 11 amino acids. Trimming stripped 7 bases from V and 6 bases from J, with 7 bases between. The chain's CDR3 is CASKRLNEQFF. Written as DNA, the CDR3 is TGTGCCAGCAAACGTCTCAATGAGCAGTTCTTC.

This clonotype showed up just a few times. In a library made to pick up alpha chains, this beta chain is a stray read with a size that means little. The chain has TRBV4-2 and TRBJ1-1; 8 bases map to TRBD1. J gave up 6 bases and V 2 bases, and 14 bases lay outside the gene matches. The CDR3 runs to 17 residues. Germline V CDR1 and CDR2: LGHNA, YNFKEQ. This chain's CDR3 is CASSQPLTGQGAPEAFF. The CDR3 DNA reads as TGTGCCAGCAGCCAACCCCTTACCGGACAGGGTGCCCCTGAAGCTTTCTTT.

This clonotype was seen at least ten times. A library prepared for alpha chains yielded this beta chain as an off-target read; its size is of little meaning. The chain links TRBV20-1 to TRBJ2-3; 12 bases fit TRBD2. Germline-derived CDR1 and CDR2 are DFQATT and SNEGSKA (reference sequence). Trimming at V came to 3 bases and at J to 7 bases, leaving 8 bases not matched to a gene. The CDR3 contains 15 residues. CDR3 coding DNA: TGCAGTGCTAGTTCCCCTAGCGGGGGGGCAAATACGCAGTATTTT. This encodes CSASSPSGGANTQYF.

This clonotype is medium-sized. This beta chain is a stray sequence in a library constructed for alpha chains; its clone size is not meaningful. The chain employs TRBV30 and TRBJ1-2, with D possibly being TRBD1 (5 bases). The CDR3 runs to 11 residues. Trimming cost V 8 bases and J 2 bases, with 9 bases left between them. The V gene's germline CDR1 is GTSNPN and CDR2 SVGIG (reference sequence). The CDR3 region has the DNA TGTGCCGTGGGACTGAACTATGGCTACACCTTC. Protein: CAVGLNYGYTF.

Within the sample, this clonotype is medium-sized. The library was built for alpha chains, so this beta chain is an off-target read and its size means little. In DNA, the CDR3 is TGTGCCAGCAGTCGAAGACAGGGGGCCGACACAGATACGCAGTATTTT. This codes for CASSRRQGADTDTQYF. The V and J genes are TRBV12-3 or TRBV12-4 and TRBJ2-3; TRBD1 matches 10 bases. The CDR3 spans 16 residues. The V gene end was trimmed by 5 bases and the J gene end by 2 bases; junction bases not matched to a gene: 7.

Many counts were recorded for this clonotype. As an off-target read in a library built for alpha chains, this beta chain has a frequency of little significance. The rearrangement links TRBV10-3 to TRBJ2-1; no definite D call. Germline CDR1 is ENHRY and CDR2 is SYGVKD. Deletions cut 3 bases from V and 5 bases from J, with 26 bases between. CDR3 size: 19 residues. CDR3 residues: CAISEILWKTPSPNNEQFF. CDR3 nucleotide sequence: TGTGCCATCAGTGAAATTTTATGGAAGACTCCTTCGCCCAACAATGAGCAGTTCTTC.

This clonotype was seen repeatedly, ten times or more. Since the library was made to target alpha chains, this beta chain is a stray read and its abundance is not meaningful. The chain has TRBV5-1 and TRBJ2-7, with D tentatively TRBD1 (7 bases). The CDR3 length is 13 residues. The germline V and J ends were trimmed by 2 bases and 5 bases, with 11 bases remaining between them. Germline V CDR1 and CDR2: SGHRS, YFSETQ. The CDR3 reads CASSFRRGDEQYF. The CDR3 DNA sequence: TGCGCCAGCAGCTTTCGCAGGGGGGACGAGCAGTACTTC.

This clonotype has at least ten counts. The size of this beta chain means little, since it is a stray read in a library made for alpha chains. The rearrangement links TRBV10-3 to TRBJ2-5; TRBD2 is a possible D gene (5 bases). The V end lost 3 bases, the J end lost 5 bases, and 13 bases lay between the germline ends. CDR1 and CDR2 from the germline V gene are ENHRY and SYGVKD. The CDR3 consists of 14 residues. CDR3 in amino acids: CAISDRLNKETQYF. DNA for the CDR3: TGTGCCATCAGTGATAGACTAAACAAGGAGACCCAGTACTTC.

This clonotype was counted many times. The library was designed around alpha chains, so this beta chain is a stray read whose abundance carries little weight. V is TRBV20-1 and J is TRBJ1-1; TRBD1 agrees at 9 bases. Germline-derived CDR1 and CDR2 are DFQATT and SNEGSKA (reference sequence). The CDR3 sequence is 12 residues long. This chain's CDR3 is CRVNRGRTEAFF. The CDR3 DNA reads TGCAGAGTTAACAGGGGGCGAACTGAAGCTTTCTTT.

This clonotype was observed at least ten times. This beta chain came through as a stray read in a library set up for alpha chains, and its size says little. The chain links TRBV6-5 to TRBJ1-1; TRBD1 aligns across 7 bases. Germline assignment: CDR1 MNHEY and CDR2 SVGAGI. Germline trimming cut 8 bases from V and 0 bases from J; bases unmatched to any gene: 3. This CDR3 has 13 amino acids. The CDR3 region has the DNA TGTGCCAGCTTTACAGGGGTGAACACTGAAGCTTTCTTT. Translating it yields CASFTGVNTEAFF.

In its sample, this clonotype is medium-sized (0.01 to 0.1%). This beta chain lies outside the target of a library built for alpha chains; its clone size means little. The chain employs TRBV7-2 and TRBJ2-7; the D gene is possibly TRBD1 (5 bases). This CDR3 is 14 amino acids long. V dropped 3 bases and J dropped 0 bases, with 9 bases sitting between them. Germline CDR1 reads SGHTA; CDR2 reads FQGNSA. The CDR3 nucleotides are TGTGCCAGCAGCTTGACAGTCCTCTCCTACGAGCAGTACTTC. As protein: CASSLTVLSYEQYF.

Comment on this clonotype: This beta chain is a stray read from a library made for alpha chains; its abundance is not meaningful. This chain uses TRBV20-1 with TRBJ2-3; D may correspond to TRBD1 or TRBD2 (5 bases each). V was cut by 5 bases and J by 2 bases, with 14 bases left in between. The CDR3 contains 14 residues. CDR1 DFQATT and CDR2 SNEGSKA come from the germline V gene (reference sequence). This CDR3 reads CSAFRGLVTDTQYF. In nucleotides, the CDR3 is TGCAGTGCTTTCCGGGGCTTAGTCACAGATACGCAGTATTTT.

In this sample, this clonotype turned up many times. The library was designed around alpha chains, so this beta chain is a stray read whose abundance carries little weight. V usage is TRBV7-9 and J usage is TRBJ1-2; no reliable D call. V lost 5 bases to trimming and J lost 5 bases, with 15 bases between them. Germline CDR1 reads SEHNR; CDR2 reads FQNEAQ (reference sequence). The CDR3 covers 14 residues. CDR3 protein: CASSLSITTYGYTF. The CDR3 DNA reads TGTGCCAGCAGCCTCAGTATAACTACGTATGGCTACACCTTC.

Within the sample, this clonotype is medium-sized. Being off target in a library aimed at alpha chains, this beta chain has a size of little meaning. This rearrangement joins TRBV7-6 to TRBJ1-2; TRBD1 is a possible D gene (5 bases). This CDR3 contains 15 residues. The germline gives CDR1 SGHVS, CDR2 FNYEAQ. V lost 3 bases, J lost 6 bases, and 17 bases lay in between. The DNA of the CDR3 is TGTGCCAGCAGCTTCCAAGAGGGGCCTCTCCATGGCTACACCTTC. The encoded protein is CASSFQEGPLHGYTF.

There are many counts of this clonotype. As an off-target read in a library built for alpha chains, this beta chain has a frequency of little significance. The gene calls are TRBV7-9 and TRBJ2-5, with D unclear. The CDR3 totals 15 residues. Germline V gives CDR1 SEHNR, CDR2 FQNEAQ (reference sequence). V gave up 0 bases and J gave up 0 bases, with 8 bases separating them. CDR3: CASSLAFGDQETQYF. The CDR3 DNA sequence: TGTGCCAGCAGCTTAGCCTTTGGGGACCAAGAGACCCAGTACTTC.

Note on this clonotype: As an off-target read in a library built for alpha chains, this beta chain has a frequency of little significance. The chain couples TRBV7-2 to TRBJ1-4, with D tentatively TRBD1 (5 bases). Trimming removed 1 base from V and 2 bases from J, with 14 bases in between. This CDR3 is built from 17 residues. In germline, CDR1 is SGHTA, CDR2 FQGNSA. The CDR3 coding sequence is TGTGCCAGCAGCTTAGTAGGGACTCGTCGTACTAATGAAAAACTGTTTTTT. This codes for CASSLVGTRRTNEKLFF.

At least ten counts were recorded for this clonotype. Since the library was made to target alpha chains, this beta chain is a stray read and its abundance is not meaningful. The J gene is TRBJ2-1, the V gene TRBV5-6; 9 bases are a match to TRBD2. V lost 1 base to trimming and J lost 5 bases; unmatched junction nucleotides: 4. The CDR3 extends over 15 amino acids. Germline CDR1 SGHDT, CDR2 YYEEEE. The CDR3 DNA reads TGTGCCAGCAGCTTGCTCCTAGCGGGGAACAATGAGCAGTTCTTC. Translation: CASSLLLAGNNEQFF.

This clonotype was seen only a few times. With the library built for alpha chains, this beta chain is off target and its frequency is not meaningful. CDR3 in amino acids: CASSLGRHRDTQYF. The CDR3 nucleotides read TGCGCCAGCAGCTTGGGGCGTCACAGAGATACGCAGTATTTT. The V gene is TRBV5-1, the J gene TRBJ2-3; D is unclear. V was pared by 0 bases and J by 5 bases, with 10 bases between. CDR1 is SGHRS, CDR2 YFSETQ, per germline. This CDR3 comprises 14 residues.